These 25 T cell receptor beta chains were sequenced from one sample in a study of shared clonotypes between healthy human individuals. Sequencing was performed with immunoSEQ multiplex PCR; in TCRdb, only in-frame clones are kept and a portion is missing. The sample consists of around 100,000 clones, less than 80% of them appearing once. The specimen was memory CD8+ T cells sorted from blood. The subset was: CD45RO+ cells pooled with CCR7-negative TemRA cells. These receptors originate from a woman in her 30s in good health.

This clone was seen just once. This CDR3 is CASRPDTLSHYEQYF. The CDR3 bases are TGTGCCAGCAGGCCCGACACCCTATCGCACTACGAGCAGTACTTC. J is TRBJ2-7 and V is TRBV6-5; D gene uncertain. V shed 6 bases and J shed 3 bases, with 18 bases lying between them. Germline values: CDR1 MNHEY, CDR2 SVGAGI. The CDR3 has 15 residues.

In this sample, this clone turned up a few times. V usage is TRBV5-5 and J usage is TRBJ2-7; D uncertain. The CDR3 spans 16 residues. CDR1 is SGHKS, CDR2 YYEKEE, per germline (reference sequence). Trimming left V 4 bases short and J 0 bases short, with 17 bases between. CDR3 sequence (DNA): TGTGCCAGCAGCCAAGATCTGGGGAAGGGCTCCTACGAGCAGTACTTC. Its translation is CASSQDLGKGSYEQYF. Drawing the rest from reference TRBV5-5 and TRBJ2-7, the complete variable domain is DAGVTQSPTHLIKTRGQQVTLRCSPISGHKSVSWYQQVLGQGPQFIFQYYEKEERGRGNFPDRFSARQFPNYSSELNVNALLLGDSALYLCASSQDLGKGSYEQYFGPGTRLTVT.

The chain joins TRBV4-2 to TRBJ1-3; D ambiguous. Germline V gene sequence: CDR1 LGHNA, CDR2 YNFKEQ. The CDR3 spans 16 residues. With 4 bases removed from V and 0 bases from J, the gap between germline ends came to 13 bases. The CDR3 bases are TGTGCCAGCAGCCCTAAGGTGGTGGACTCTGGAAACACCATATATTTT. It codes for CASSPKVVDSGNTIYF.

The V call is TRBV11-2, the J call TRBJ2-7, with TRBD1 matching over 10 bases. The V segment lost 0 bases and the J segment 3 bases; nucleotides outside the gene matches: 11. CDR1 and CDR2 from the germline V gene are SGHAT and FQNNGV. CDR3 length: 18 residues. The CDR3: CASSLEVYVGDRGYEQYF. The CDR3 nucleotides are TGTGCCAGCAGCTTAGAGGTTTATGTGGGGGACAGGGGCTACGAGCAGTACTTC.

There are a few counts of this clone. The rearrangement joins TRBV2 to TRBJ2-2; no clear D gene. The CDR3 contains 16 residues. V lost 0 bases and J lost 3, with 11 bases in between. The germline V gene encodes CDR1 SNHLY and CDR2 FYNNEI. CDR3 protein: CASSEAQAAHTGELFF. The CDR3, as DNA: TGTGCCAGCAGTGAAGCGCAGGCAGCACACACCGGGGAGCTGTTTTTT.

The V gene is TRBV9, the J gene TRBJ2-5; TRBD2 matches at 8 bases. Germline CDR1 reads SGDLS; CDR2 reads YYNGEE. With V trimmed by 2 bases and J by 11 bases, 8 bases remained unmatched. The CDR3 loop spans 13 amino acids. DNA for the CDR3: TGTGCCAGCAGCGTCGGGACTAGTTCTGAGCAGTACTTC. Its protein product is CASSVGTSSEQYF.

V usage is TRBV2 and J usage is TRBJ2-7, with D uncertain. Germline lookup yields CDR1 SNHLY and CDR2 FYNNEI. The length of the CDR3 is 15 residues. V dropped 7 bases and J dropped 0 bases, with 16 bases sitting between them. CDR3 in amino acids: CASTSSSAVSYEQYF. For the CDR3, the DNA is TGTGCCAGCACCTCCTCTTCGGCAGTCTCCTACGAGCAGTACTTC.

V gene TRBV5-1 combines with J gene TRBJ2-2, with 11 positions matching TRBD1. V was clipped by 6 bases and J by 4 bases; unmatched bases: 5. This CDR3 is built from 15 residues. CDR1 and CDR2 (germline): SGHRS, YFSETQ. The CDR3 loop reads CASTVGTGGTGELFF. CDR3 nucleotides: TGCGCCAGCACGGTCGGGACAGGGGGCACCGGGGAGCTGTTTTTT.

The genes are TRBV5-1 and TRBJ2-5; D possibly corresponds to TRBD1 (5 bases). Germline V gene sequence: CDR1 SGHRS, CDR2 YFSETQ. Trimming took 4 bases from V and 4 from J, leaving 11 bases between them. The CDR3 covers 13 residues. The CDR3, as DNA: TGCGCCAGCAGCACAGGACATGGAGAGACCCAGTACTTC. Encoded protein: CASSTGHGETQYF.

This clone was found many times. Other DNA sequences from this sample encode an identical CDR3 as well. The chain carries TRBV19 and TRBJ1-5; D is possibly TRBD1 (5 bases). Germline V gene data show CDR1 as LNHDA and CDR2 as SQIVND (reference sequence). V shed 3 bases and J shed 2 bases, with 11 bases lying between them. The CDR3 loop spans 15 amino acids. The CDR3: CASSIWQGGNQPQHF. The CDR3 DNA is TGTGCCAGTAGTATTTGGCAGGGCGGCAATCAGCCCCAGCATTTT.

This chain links TRBV7-8 with TRBJ1-1; the match to TRBD1 covers 7 bases. The CDR3 spans 14 residues. With V trimmed by 4 bases and J by 6 bases, 8 bases remained unmatched. Germline lookup yields CDR1 SGHVS and CDR2 FQNEAQ. The CDR3 here is CASSWGQTYPEAFF. For the CDR3, the DNA is TGTGCCAGCAGCTGGGGACAGACGTATCCTGAAGCTTTCTTT.

The chain employs TRBV7-6 and TRBJ2-3, with 11 bases aligning to TRBD2. Germline CDR1 is SGHVS and CDR2 is FNYEAQ. V trimming: 3 bases; J trimming: 4 bases; junction bases outside the gene matches: 3. This CDR3 is 15 amino acids long. CDR3 bases: TGTGCCAGCAGCTTGACTAGCGGGACGGCAGATACGCAGTATTTT. Translating gives CASSLTSGTADTQYF. The full variable domain, with the rest looked up from reference TRBV7-6 and TRBJ2-3, is GAGVSQSPRYKVTKRGQDVALRCDPISGHVSLYWYRQALGQGPEFLTYFNYEAQQDKSGLPNDRFSAERPEGSISTLTIQRTEQRDSAMYRCASSLTSGTADTQYFGPGTRLTVL.

This clone was counted only a few times. The chain has TRBV9 and TRBJ2-3; TRBD2 aligns across 9 bases. The CDR3 runs 16 residues. Germline V gene data show CDR1 as SGDLS and CDR2 as YYNGEE. J lost 3 bases, V lost 1 base, and 6 bases had no gene match. The CDR3 DNA sequence: TGTGCCAGCAGCGTACATAGCGGGAGAGGGACAGATACGCAGTATTTT. This encodes CASSVHSGRGTDTQYF.

V is TRBV14 and J is TRBJ2-1; possibly TRBD2 for D (6 bases). Per the germline V gene, CDR1 is SGHDN and CDR2 is FVKESK. The germline V and J ends were trimmed by 1 base and 4 bases, with 11 bases remaining between them. CDR3 length equals 15 residues. CDR3 DNA: TGTGCCAGCAGCCAAGCGGGGGAGCCTTACAATGAGCAGTTCTTC. Translation gives CASSQAGEPYNEQFF.

CDR3 DNA: TGTGCCAGCTCACCGGGACAGGGGGCTGAAAAACTGTTTTTT. Protein sequence: CASSPGQGAEKLFF. This chain joins TRBV18 and TRBJ1-4, with 12 nucleotides matching TRBD1. Germline V gene sequence: CDR1 KGHSH, CDR2 LQKENI. V gave up 3 bases and J gave up 7 bases; unmatched junction bases: 0. The CDR3 is 14 amino acids. The complete variable domain, with remaining parts taken from reference TRBV18 and TRBJ1-4, reads NAGVMQNPRHLVRRRGQEARLRCSPMKGHSHVYWYRQLPEEGLKFMVYLQKENIIDESGMPKERFSAEFPKEGPSILRIQQVVRGDSAAYFCASSPGQGAEKLFFGSGTQLSVL.

The chain employs TRBV6-5 and TRBJ2-1, with no clear D. Germline lookup yields CDR1 MNHEY and CDR2 SVGAGI. CDR3 length equals 14 residues. The ends were cut back, 6 bases at V and 7 bases at J, with 16 bases in the middle. CDR3 sequence: CASRSTRVVNEQFF. The CDR3 DNA follows: TGTGCCAGCAGGAGTACCCGGGTCGTTAATGAGCAGTTCTTC.

This chain connects TRBV25-1 to TRBJ1-4, with 8 bases that match TRBD1. The CDR3 is 15 amino acids. Looked up from germline, CDR1 is MGHDK and CDR2 is SYGVNS. The junction had 5 bases not matched to a gene; V was cut back by 2 bases and J by 6 bases. CDR3 amino acids: CASSEPGQAHEKLFF. The CDR3, as DNA: TGTGCCAGCAGTGAACCGGGACAGGCCCATGAAAAACTGTTTTTT.

The chain carries TRBV27 and TRBJ2-5; D gene unclear. The DNA matches TRBJ2-7 better at its end, which makes the J call doubtful. CDR3 size: 14 residues. In germline, CDR1 is MNHEY, CDR2 SMNVEV (reference sequence). The DNA of the CDR3 is TGTGCCAGCAGTCCCCCGACAAGACCCTACGAGCAGTACTTC. Amino acid sequence: CASSPPTRPYEQYF.

This chain connects TRBV9 to TRBJ2-1, with 10 bases identical to TRBD2. CDR3 size: 17 residues. The germline CDR1 and CDR2 sequences are SGDLS and YYNGEE. The ends lost 4 bases at V and 6 bases at J; junction bases unmatched: 13. Here the CDR3 reads CASSPGLAGDAVNEQFF. CDR3 coding DNA: TGTGCCAGCAGCCCCGGGCTAGCGGGAGATGCGGTCAATGAGCAGTTCTTC.

CDR3 bases: TGTGCCAGCAGCGGCCATGCCGGAGTTCGAGGCAATGAGCAGTTCTTC. Its protein is CASSGHAGVRGNEQFF. V is TRBV9 and J is TRBJ2-1; D ambiguous. This CDR3 is built from 16 residues. V was clipped by 3 bases and J by 6 bases, with 19 bases between them. Germline values: CDR1 SGDLS, CDR2 YYNGEE. The whole variable domain, remainder taken from reference TRBV9 and TRBJ2-1, is DSGVTQTPKHLITATGQRVTLRCSPRSGDLSVYWYQQSLDQGLQFLIQYYNGEERAKGNILERFSAQQFPDLHSELNLSSLELGDSALYFCASSGHAGVRGNEQFFGPGTRLTVL.

The sample holds many counts of this clone. The V and J genes are TRBV7-8 and TRBJ2-3, with 8 bases fitting TRBD2. This CDR3 contains 16 residues. After removal of 4 bases from V and 4 bases from J, the junction contained 10 bases not matched to a gene. CDR1 SGHVS and CDR2 FQNEAQ come from the germline V gene. CDR3 loop: CASSSLGAGVPDTQYF. The CDR3, as DNA: TGTGCCAGCAGCTCCCTCGGAGCGGGAGTACCAGATACGCAGTATTTT.

This clone was seen only once. The V and J genes are TRBV5-6 and TRBJ2-7; tentative D call: TRBD2 (5 bases). The CDR3 spans 16 residues. V shed 6 bases and J shed 3 bases, with 22 bases lying between them. Germline V gives CDR1 SGHDT, CDR2 YYEEEE. The CDR3 region has the DNA TGTGCCAGCACCGAGGTGAGGGCCCGATCTAGCTACGAGCAGTACTTC. Encoded protein: CASTEVRARSSYEQYF.

This clone was observed a few times. Other DNA sequences within the sample encode an identical CDR3. The DNA for the CDR3 is TGCGCCAGCAGCTTGGATACTGGTTCCTACAATGAGCAGTTCTTC. It yields the protein CASSLDTGSYNEQFF. The chain employs TRBV5-1 and TRBJ2-1; the D is unclear. The CDR3 totals 15 residues. Trimming took off 0 bases at V and 1 base at J, with 8 bases between the two ends. Germline values: CDR1 SGHRS, CDR2 YFSETQ.

The chain has TRBV2 and TRBJ2-1; 15 bases are shared with TRBD2. V trimming: 8 bases; J trimming: 6 bases; junction bases outside the gene matches: 8. The CDR3 totals 16 residues. The germline V gene encodes CDR1 SNHLY and CDR2 FYNNEI. CDR3 DNA sequence: TGTGCCAGCGGACTAGCGGGAGGGCCGATGCGCAATGAGCAGTTCTTC. It yields the protein CASGLAGGPMRNEQFF.

V is TRBV15 and J is TRBJ2-5, with D perhaps TRBD1 (6 bases). The ends were cut back, 0 bases at V and 0 bases at J, with 17 bases in the middle. The CDR3 consists of 18 residues. Germline loops: CDR1 LNHNV, CDR2 YYDKDF (reference sequence). The CDR3 protein is CATSRDWGTQKYQETQYF. The CDR3 DNA sequence: TGTGCCACCAGCAGAGATTGGGGGACACAAAAGTACCAAGAGACCCAGTACTTC.